This T cell receptor beta chain was identified during a study of spatial heterogeneity in lung cancer. Whole-study context: Raw reads contained each unique TCR and UMI combination more than ten times on average.

Time point indicated: sample taken at primary tumor resection. One entry per CDR3 protein, called by TCRdb with MiXCR from the 5' RACE reads. The sample consists of 60,000 to 75,000 distinct CDR3 sequences, under 7.5% of them appearing once. V was pared by 5 bases and J by 6 bases, with 20 bases between. The CDR3 spans 15 residues. Germline V gene data show CDR1 as DFQATT and CDR2 as SNEGSKA (reference sequence). This clonotype appeared a few times. This clonotype was sampled from a female donor with early-stage non-small cell lung cancer. The sequences come from PBMCs, collected at surgery. The chain employs TRBV20-1 and TRBJ1-5; the D is unclear. CDR3 in DNA: TGCAGTGCTCAGACCTACGGATCGGTAGGTCAGCCCCAGCATTTT. It yields the protein CSAQTYGSVGQPQHF.